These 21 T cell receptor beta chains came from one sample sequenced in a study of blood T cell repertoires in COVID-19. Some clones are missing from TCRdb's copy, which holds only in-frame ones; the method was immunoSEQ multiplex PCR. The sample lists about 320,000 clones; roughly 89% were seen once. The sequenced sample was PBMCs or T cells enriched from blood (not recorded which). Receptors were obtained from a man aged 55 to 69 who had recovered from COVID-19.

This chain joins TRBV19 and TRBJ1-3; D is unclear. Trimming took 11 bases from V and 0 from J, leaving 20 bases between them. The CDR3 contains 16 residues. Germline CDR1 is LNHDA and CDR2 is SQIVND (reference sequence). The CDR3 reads CASQPTLGSSGNTIYF. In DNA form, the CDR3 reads TGTGCCTCCCAACCCACTTTGGGGAGCTCTGGAAACACCATATATTTT. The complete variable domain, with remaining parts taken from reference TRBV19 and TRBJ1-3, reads DGGITQSPKYLFRKEGQNVTLSCEQNLNHDAMYWYRQDPGQGLRLIYYSQIVNDFQKGDIAEGYSVSREKKESFPLTVTSAQKNPTAFYLCASQPTLGSSGNTIYFGEGSWLTVV.

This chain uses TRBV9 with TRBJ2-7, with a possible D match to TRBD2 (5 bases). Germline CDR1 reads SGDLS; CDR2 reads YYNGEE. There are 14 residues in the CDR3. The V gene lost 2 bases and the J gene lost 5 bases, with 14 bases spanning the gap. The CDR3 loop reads CASSVEAGIDEQYF. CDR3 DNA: TGTGCCAGCAGCGTTGAGGCCGGGATTGACGAGCAGTACTTC.

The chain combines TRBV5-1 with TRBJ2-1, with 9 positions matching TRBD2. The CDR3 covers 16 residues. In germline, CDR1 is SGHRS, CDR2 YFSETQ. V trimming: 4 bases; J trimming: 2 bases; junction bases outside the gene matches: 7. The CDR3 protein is CASSVASGVTYNEQFF. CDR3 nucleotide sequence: TGCGCCAGCAGCGTGGCTAGCGGGGTGACCTACAATGAGCAGTTCTTC.

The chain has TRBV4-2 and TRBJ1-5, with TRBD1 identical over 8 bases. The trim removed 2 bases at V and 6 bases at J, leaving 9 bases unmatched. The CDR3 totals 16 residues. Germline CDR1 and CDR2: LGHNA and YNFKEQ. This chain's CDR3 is CASSQTGTGSGQPQHF. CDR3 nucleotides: TGTGCCAGCAGCCAAACCGGGACAGGAAGCGGTCAGCCCCAGCATTTT.

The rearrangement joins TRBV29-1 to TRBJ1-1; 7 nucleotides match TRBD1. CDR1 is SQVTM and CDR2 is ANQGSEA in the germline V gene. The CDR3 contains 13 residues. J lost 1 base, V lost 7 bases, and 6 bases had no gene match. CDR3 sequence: CSALGQQNTEAFF. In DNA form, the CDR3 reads TGCAGCGCCCTGGGACAGCAGAACACTGAAGCTTTCTTT.

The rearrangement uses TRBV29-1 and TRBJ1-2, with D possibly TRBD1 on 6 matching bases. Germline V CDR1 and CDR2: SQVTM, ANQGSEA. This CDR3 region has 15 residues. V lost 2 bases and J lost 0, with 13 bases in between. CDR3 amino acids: CSVEKTGRANYGYTF. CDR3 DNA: TGCAGCGTTGAAAAAACAGGGAGAGCTAACTATGGCTACACCTTC.

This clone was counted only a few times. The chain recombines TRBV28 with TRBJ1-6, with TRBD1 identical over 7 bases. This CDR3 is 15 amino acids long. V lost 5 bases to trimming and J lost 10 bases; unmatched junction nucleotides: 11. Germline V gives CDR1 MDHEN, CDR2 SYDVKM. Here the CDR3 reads CASSLISPQGSPLHF. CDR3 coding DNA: TGTGCCAGCAGTCTAATAAGCCCACAGGGGTCACCCCTCCACTTT. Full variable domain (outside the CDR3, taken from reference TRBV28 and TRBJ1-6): DVKVTQSSRYLVKRTGEKVFLECVQDMDHENMFWYRQDPGLGLRLIYFSYDVKMKEKGDIPEGYSVSREKKERFSLILESASTNQTSMYLCASSLISPQGSPLHFGNGTRLTVT.

CDR3: CASSVTSGSSEETQYF. In DNA form, the CDR3 reads TGCGCCAGCAGCGTGACTAGCGGGAGTTCGGAGGAGACCCAGTACTTC. The genes are TRBV5-1 and TRBJ2-5, with TRBD2 identical over 12 bases. The V gene end was trimmed by 4 bases and the J gene end by 5 bases; junction bases not matched to a gene: 9. CDR3 length equals 16 residues. CDR1 is SGHRS, CDR2 YFSETQ, per germline.

In DNA, the CDR3 is TGCGCCAGCAGCCGACTAGCGGGAGGGCCGATAGATACGCAGTATTTT. This codes for CASSRLAGGPIDTQYF. The chain is built from TRBV4-3 and TRBJ2-3, with 14 bases fitting TRBD2. The V segment lost 4 bases and the J segment 5 bases; nucleotides outside the gene matches: 5. There are 16 residues in the CDR3. Germline V gene sequence: CDR1 LGHNA, CDR2 YSLEER.

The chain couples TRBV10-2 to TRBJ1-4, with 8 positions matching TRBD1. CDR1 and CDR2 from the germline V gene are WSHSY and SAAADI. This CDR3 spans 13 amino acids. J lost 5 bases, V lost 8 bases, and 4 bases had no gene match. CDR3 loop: CASQDRENEKLFF. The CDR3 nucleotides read TGCGCCAGCCAGGACAGGGAAAATGAAAAACTGTTTTTT.

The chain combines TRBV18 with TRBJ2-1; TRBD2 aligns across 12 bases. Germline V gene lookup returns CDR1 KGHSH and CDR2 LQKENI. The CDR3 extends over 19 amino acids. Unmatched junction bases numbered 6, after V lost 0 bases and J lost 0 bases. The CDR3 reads CASSPPRLAGASSYNEQFF. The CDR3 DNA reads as TGTGCCAGCTCACCACCGCGACTAGCGGGAGCCAGCTCCTACAATGAGCAGTTCTTC.

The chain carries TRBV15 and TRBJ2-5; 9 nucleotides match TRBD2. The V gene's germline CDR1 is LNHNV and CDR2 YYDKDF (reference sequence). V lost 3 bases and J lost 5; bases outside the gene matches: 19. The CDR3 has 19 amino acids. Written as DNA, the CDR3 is TGTGCCACCAGCAGGGGAACTTCGACTAGCGGAGCCTTCCAGGAGACCCAGTACTTC. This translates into CATSRGTSTSGAFQETQYF.

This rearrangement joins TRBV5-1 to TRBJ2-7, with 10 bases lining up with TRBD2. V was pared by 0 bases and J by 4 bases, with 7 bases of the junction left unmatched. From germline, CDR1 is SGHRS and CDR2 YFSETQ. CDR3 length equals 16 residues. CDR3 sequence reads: CASSLASGRNQYEQYF. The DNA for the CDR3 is TGCGCCAGCAGCTTGGCTAGCGGGAGAAACCAATACGAGCAGTACTTC.

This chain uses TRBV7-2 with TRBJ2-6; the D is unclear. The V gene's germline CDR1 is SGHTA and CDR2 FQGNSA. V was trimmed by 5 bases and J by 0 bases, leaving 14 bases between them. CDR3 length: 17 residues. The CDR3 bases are TGTGCCAGCAGCCTGGTGGGTGGGCCCTCTGGGGCCAACGTCCTGACTTTC. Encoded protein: CASSLVGGPSGANVLTF. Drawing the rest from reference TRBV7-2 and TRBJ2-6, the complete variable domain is GAGVSQSPSNKVTEKGKDVELRCDPISGHTALYWYRQSLGQGLEFLIYFQGNSAPDKSGLPSDRFSAERTGGSVSTLTIQRTQQEDSAVYLCASSLVGGPSGANVLTFGAGSRLTVL.

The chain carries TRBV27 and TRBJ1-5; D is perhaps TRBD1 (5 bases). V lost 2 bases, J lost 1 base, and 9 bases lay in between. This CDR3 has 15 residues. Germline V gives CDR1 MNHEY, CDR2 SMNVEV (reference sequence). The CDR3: CASSLLGGSNQPQHF. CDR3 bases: TGTGCCAGCAGTTTACTGGGGGGAAGCAATCAGCCCCAGCATTTT.

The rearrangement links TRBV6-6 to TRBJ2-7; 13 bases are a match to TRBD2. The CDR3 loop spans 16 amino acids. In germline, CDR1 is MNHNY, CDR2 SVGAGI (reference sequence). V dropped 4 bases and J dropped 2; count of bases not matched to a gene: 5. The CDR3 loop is CASSSPGLAGTYEQYF. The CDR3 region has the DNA TGTGCCAGCAGTTCCCCGGGACTAGCGGGAACCTACGAGCAGTACTTC.

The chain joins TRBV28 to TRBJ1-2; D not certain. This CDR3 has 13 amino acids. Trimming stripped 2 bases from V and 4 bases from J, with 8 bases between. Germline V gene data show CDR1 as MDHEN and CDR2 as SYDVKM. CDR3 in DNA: TGTGCCAGCAGTTTAGGAGCATTCTATGGCTACACCTTC. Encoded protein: CASSLGAFYGYTF.

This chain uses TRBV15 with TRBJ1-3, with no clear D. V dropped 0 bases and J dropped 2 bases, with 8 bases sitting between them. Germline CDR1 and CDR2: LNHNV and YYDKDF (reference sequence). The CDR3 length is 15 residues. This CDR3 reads CATSRETGAGNTIYF. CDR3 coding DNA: TGTGCCACCAGCAGAGAAACGGGAGCTGGAAACACCATATATTTT.

The CDR3 region is CASSWKSGAGGRYEQYF. The CDR3, as DNA: TGTGCCAGCAGTTGGAAATCCGGCGCGGGAGGTCGCTACGAGCAGTACTTC. The rearrangement uses TRBV6-2 or TRBV6-3 and TRBJ2-7, with TRBD2 matching over 8 bases. Germline CDR1 reads MNHEY; CDR2 reads SVGEGT. The length of the CDR3 is 17 residues. The ends lost 4 bases at V and 3 bases at J; junction bases unmatched: 14.

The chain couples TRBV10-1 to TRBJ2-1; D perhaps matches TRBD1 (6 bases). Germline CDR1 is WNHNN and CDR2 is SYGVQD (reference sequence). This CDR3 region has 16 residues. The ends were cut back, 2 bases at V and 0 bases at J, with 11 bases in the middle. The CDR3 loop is CASSETADSSYNEQFF. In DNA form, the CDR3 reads TGCGCCAGCAGTGAGACGGCGGACAGCTCCTACAATGAGCAGTTCTTC.

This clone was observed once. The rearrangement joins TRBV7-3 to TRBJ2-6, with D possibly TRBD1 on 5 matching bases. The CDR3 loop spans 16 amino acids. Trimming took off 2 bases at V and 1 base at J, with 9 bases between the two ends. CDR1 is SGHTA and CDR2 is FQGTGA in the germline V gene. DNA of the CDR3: TGTGCCAGCAGCTTAGACAGTCATTCTGGGGCCAACGTCCTGACTTTC. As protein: CASSLDSHSGANVLTF.